A selection of T cell receptor beta chains follows, all from one sample in a study of blood T cell repertoires in COVID-19. The data were produced by immunoSEQ multiplex PCR, yet TCRdb's version contains in-frame clones alone and is incomplete. The profile shows 150,000 to 200,000 clones, roughly 93% of them singletons. The sequencing input was peripheral blood. Every receptor here comes from a woman aged 55-69 years with COVID-19, enrolled during active disease. Each CDR3 is given with its conserved first and last residue. Fields, in order: J gene, V gene, clone size, D gene, CDR3 DNA, CDR3 protein. D genes are given only for firm matches. The listing skips clone size in some rows; elsewhere it reads once, few, many or a size class.

>TRBJ1-1|TRBV27|-|-
TGTGCCAGCAGGGCGGACTACATGAACACTGAAGCTTTCTTT
CASRADYMNTEAFF
>TRBJ1-6|TRBV6-2/TRBV6-3|-|-
TGTGCCAGCAGTTACTCCAGTGGCTCTTCACCCCTCCACTTT
CASSYSSGSSPLHF
>TRBJ1-2|TRBV7-3|-|TRBD1
TGTGCCAGCAGCTTCGGGACAGGCGACTATGGCTACACCTTC
CASSFGTGDYGYTF
>TRBJ2-1|TRBV7-2|-|TRBD2
TGTGCCAGTATTCCCATCGGACTAGCTAACAATGAGCAGTTCTTC
CASIPIGLANNEQFF
>TRBJ1-5|TRBV7-8|-|-
TGTGCCAGCAGCTTAGAGGAGCCGGATCAGCCCCAGCATTTT
CASSLEEPDQPQHF
>TRBJ1-4|TRBV29-1|once|-
TGCAGCGTTCGGGGTAACGGTGAAAAACTGTTTTTT
CSVRGNGEKLFF
>TRBJ1-2|TRBV19|-|TRBD1
TGTGCCAGTAGTATGGGACAGGGATGGTATGGCTACACCTTC
CASSMGQGWYGYTF
>TRBJ2-3|TRBV4-1|-|TRBD2
TGCGCCAGCAGCCGAGGGACTAGCGGGACCACAGATACGCAGTATTTT
CASSRGTSGTTDTQYF
>TRBJ1-1|TRBV6-5|once|-
TGTGCCAGCAGTTTTGGGAGGAACACTGAAGCTTTCTTT
CASSFGRNTEAFF
>TRBJ1-2|TRBV7-8|few|-
TGTGCCAGCAGCTTAGGGGACATATCCTATGGCTACACCTTC
CASSLGDISYGYTF
>TRBJ1-4|TRBV2|-|TRBD1
TGTGCCAGTACTGGACAGGGGGGTATTGAAAAACTGTTTTTT
CASTGQGGIEKLFF
>TRBJ1-6|TRBV15|-|-
TGTGCCACCAGCAGAGATCGGGGGGGCTCCTATAATTCACCCCTCCACTTT
CATSRDRGGSYNSPLHF
>TRBJ2-1|TRBV7-2|once|TRBD2
TGTGCCAGCAGCTATACTAGCGGGGGGGCAAGGGGAAATGAGCAGTTCTTC
CASSYTSGGARGNEQFF
>TRBJ2-2|TRBV6-5|-|TRBD1
TGTGCCACCCAACGGGACAGGACGAACACCGGGGAGCTGTTTTTT
CATQRDRTNTGELFF
>TRBJ2-6|TRBV5-1|once|-
TGCGCCAGCAGCCCGGGACTGCCCTCTGGGGCCAACGTCCTGACTTTC
CASSPGLPSGANVLTF
>TRBJ2-7|TRBV5-1|-|TRBD1
TGCGCCAGCACGGACAGGGGTCCCTACGAGCAGTACTTC
CASTDRGPYEQYF
>TRBJ2-1|TRBV6-2/TRBV6-3|once|TRBD2
TGTGCCAGCAGTTATCTGGCTAGCGGGGGCGTAACCTACAATGAGCAGTTCTTC
CASSYLASGGVTYNEQFF
>TRBJ1-2|TRBV4-2|-|-
TGTGCCAGCAGCCAAGATATCCCCGTTTCTGGCTACACCTTC
CASSQDIPVSGYTF
>TRBJ1-1|TRBV9|-|TRBD1
TGTGCCAGCAGTGTGTGGGACAGGAACACTGAAGCTTTCTTT
CASSVWDRNTEAFF
>TRBJ1-3|TRBV7-6|-|-
TGTGCCAGCAGCACGGACAGAGGAAACACCATATATTTT
CASSTDRGNTIYF
>TRBJ2-3|TRBV11-2|-|-
TGTGCCAGCAGCTTCGGTATCAGGGCAGACACAGATACGCAGTATTTT
CASSFGIRADTDTQYF
>TRBJ1-1|TRBV4-1|-|-
TGCGCCAGCAGCCAAGGTCTGGGGGCAGGCACTGAAGCTTTCTTT
CASSQGLGAGTEAFF
>TRBJ2-3|TRBV4-2|-|TRBD2
TGTGCCAGCAGCCAATCTAGCGGGGGGGGAACAGATACGCAGTATTTT
CASSQSSGGGTDTQYF
>TRBJ1-3|TRBV7-8|-|TRBD1
TGTGCCAGCAGCTTAGGGACAGGTACATCTGGAAACACCATATATTTT
CASSLGTGTSGNTIYF
>TRBJ1-5|TRBV12-3/TRBV12-4|-|-
TGTGCCAGCAGAACAGGGTCCGTGGAACCCCAGCATTTT
CASRTGSVEPQHF
>TRBJ2-3|TRBV18|-|-
TGTGCCAGCTCAACTAGGGACTCCTACACAGATACGCAGTATTTT
CASSTRDSYTDTQYF
>TRBJ1-2|TRBV5-1|-|-
TGCGCCAGCAGCTTCGGGGGAACACAACCTTATGGCTACACCTTC
CASSFGGTQPYGYTF